These 15 T cell receptor beta chains originate from one sample sequenced in a study of T cell repertoires in cytomegalovirus infection. MiXCR was run by TCRdb on the reads, yielding one entry per CDR3 protein. The table shows under 200,000 distinct CDR3 sequences, with about 28% occurring only once. The sample consisted of PBMCs. Receptor source: a human donor in good health (CMV status not recorded). Some clones in this sample may be carry-over from other donors' samples.

The chain recombines TRBV6-2 or TRBV6-3 with TRBJ1-1; no clear D gene. Trimming cost V 0 bases and J 4 bases, with 9 bases left between them. The CDR3 contains 14 residues. Germline values: CDR1 MNHEY, CDR2 SVGEGT. As DNA, the CDR3 is TGTGCCAGCAGTTACTCGACATGGGGCACTGAAGCTTTCTTT. Translation gives CASSYSTWGTEAFF.

The gene calls are TRBV11-2 and TRBJ1-3, with TRBD1 matching over 7 bases. CDR1 and CDR2 (germline): SGHAT, FQNNGV. After removal of 6 bases from V and 2 bases from J, the junction contained 16 bases not matched to a gene. The length of the CDR3 is 18 residues. CDR3 sequence: CASRINPREGAAGNTIYF. The CDR3 DNA reads as TGTGCCAGCAGAATAAACCCCCGAGAGGGGGCTGCTGGAAACACCATATATTTT.

J is TRBJ1-1 and V is TRBV5-4, with D possibly being TRBD1 (5 bases). The germline V and J ends were trimmed by 0 bases and 4 bases, with 10 bases remaining between them. CDR1 SGHNT and CDR2 YYREEE come from the germline V gene (reference sequence). CDR3 length: 14 residues. CDR3 coding DNA: TGTGCCAGCAGCTTGGGGGGGGAGATCACTGAAGCTTTCTTT. It is translated as CASSLGGEITEAFF. The full variable domain, rest sourced from reference TRBV5-4 and TRBJ1-1, is ETGVTQSPTHLIKTRGQQVTLRCSSQSGHNTVSWYQQALGQGPQFIFQYYREEENGRGNFPPRFSGLQFPNYSSELNVNALELDDSALYLCASSLGGEITEAFFGQGTRLTVV.

This clonotype was recorded at least ten times. V usage is TRBV7-2 and J usage is TRBJ2-7; D not resolved. Germline V gives CDR1 SGHTA, CDR2 FQGNSA. The CDR3 loop spans 14 amino acids. The germline V and J ends were trimmed by 0 bases and 2 bases, with 8 bases remaining between them. CDR3 protein: CASSLALGPYEQYF. DNA of the CDR3: TGTGCCAGCAGCTTAGCGCTGGGTCCCTACGAGCAGTACTTC.

The chain links TRBV29-1 to TRBJ2-7; the D gene is possibly TRBD1 (5 bases). Trimming cost V 6 bases and J 1 base, with 16 bases left between them. The V gene's germline CDR1 is SQVTM and CDR2 ANQGSEA. This CDR3 contains 14 residues. The CDR3 sequence: CSVLTVEPSYEQYF. The CDR3 DNA is TGCAGCGTCCTGACAGTTGAACCTTCCTACGAGCAGTACTTC.

The chain has TRBV5-1 and TRBJ2-1; TRBD2 might be the D (5 bases). Trimming took off 0 bases at V and 10 bases at J, with 11 bases between the two ends. This CDR3 region has 13 residues. Per germline, CDR1 SGHRS and CDR2 YFSETQ. The chain's CDR3 is CASSLDIWEEQFF. CDR3 bases: TGCGCCAGCAGCTTGGATATCTGGGAGGAGCAGTTCTTC.

This clonotype was counted between two and nine times. V gene TRBV7-9 combines with J gene TRBJ1-5; D not certain. The length of the CDR3 is 17 residues. The germline CDR1 and CDR2 sequences are SEHNR and FQNEAQ (reference sequence). V was shortened by 4 bases and J by 0 bases, with 16 bases between the two germline ends. The CDR3 protein is CASSSPTSLVSNQPQHF. In DNA form, the CDR3 reads TGTGCCAGCAGCTCTCCCACCTCGTTGGTTAGCAATCAGCCCCAGCATTTT.

J is TRBJ2-2 and V is TRBV7-8, with D possibly matching TRBD2 (5 bases). The ends were cut back, 1 base at V and 9 bases at J, with 12 bases in the middle. Germline CDR1 SGHVS, CDR2 FQNEAQ. This CDR3 region has 14 residues. The CDR3, as DNA: TGTGCCAGCAGCTTAGTAGGCAGGACTCGGGAGCTGTTTTTT. Translating it yields CASSLVGRTRELFF.

Only a few counts were recorded for this clonotype. V is TRBV5-4 and J is TRBJ1-2; weak D call: TRBD1 (6 bases). This CDR3 region has 14 residues. CDR1 SGHNT and CDR2 YYREEE come from the germline V gene (reference sequence). Trimming took 1 base from V and 3 from J, leaving 10 bases between them. CDR3 region: CASSLLGADYGYTF. The CDR3, as DNA: TGTGCCAGCAGCTTGTTGGGGGCAGACTATGGCTACACCTTC.

This clonotype was seen a handful of times. The chain carries TRBV11-2 and TRBJ2-7; a weak D match, TRBD2 (5 bases). V lost 5 bases, J lost 2 bases, and 13 bases lay in between. CDR3 length: 14 amino acids. Germline loops: CDR1 SGHAT, CDR2 FQNNGV. This CDR3 is CASSLSGKAYEQYF. The CDR3, as DNA: TGTGCCAGCAGCCTGTCCGGGAAGGCCTACGAGCAGTACTTC. The full variable domain, completed using reference TRBV11-2 and TRBJ2-7, is EAGVAQSPRYKIIEKRQSVAFWCNPISGHATLYWYQQILGQGPKLLIQFQNNGVVDDSQLPKDRFSAERLKGVDSTLKIQPAKLEDSAVYLCASSLSGKAYEQYFGPGTRLTVT.

This clonotype was seen a handful of times. The V call is TRBV7-9, the J call TRBJ2-5; D is unresolved. The V and J ends lost 4 bases and 0 bases respectively, with 9 bases between them. The germline V gene encodes CDR1 SEHNR and CDR2 FQNEAQ (reference sequence). The CDR3 has 14 amino acids. Written as DNA, the CDR3 is TGTGCCAGCAGCTACCAGAGGTACCAAGAGACCCAGTACTTC. This translates into CASSYQRYQETQYF.

J is TRBJ1-2 and V is TRBV7-9, with 12 bases lining up with TRBD1. This CDR3 region has 14 residues. Germline V gene lookup returns CDR1 SEHNR and CDR2 FQNEAQ (reference sequence). The trim removed 5 bases at V and 7 bases at J, leaving 5 bases unmatched. Here the CDR3 reads CASSLGTGGRGYTF. CDR3 nucleotide sequence: TGTGCCAGCAGCCTCGGGACAGGGGGCCGTGGCTACACCTTC.

This clonotype was detected once. This chain joins TRBV9 and TRBJ1-1; no reliable D call. The CDR3 loop spans 16 amino acids. Deletions cut 2 bases from V and 1 base from J, with 15 bases between. CDR1 is SGDLS, CDR2 YYNGEE, per germline. The CDR3 DNA reads TGTGCCAGCAGCGTTGGAGGAGACATCGGGAACACTGAAGCTTTCTTT. It yields the protein CASSVGGDIGNTEAFF.

This chain joins TRBV7-2 and TRBJ1-1; 8 bases fit TRBD1. The junction had 5 bases not matched to a gene; V was cut back by 4 bases and J by 1 base. In germline, CDR1 is SGHTA, CDR2 FQGNSA. The CDR3 is 15 amino acids. This CDR3 is CASSSEGTGNTEAFF. CDR3 in DNA: TGTGCCAGCAGCTCCGAAGGGACAGGGAACACTGAAGCTTTCTTT.

This clonotype was observed at least ten times. J is TRBJ2-1 and V is TRBV7-3; tentative D call: TRBD1 (5 bases). Germline loops: CDR1 SGHTA, CDR2 FQGTGA. The CDR3 spans 13 residues. Between the trimmed V and J ends, which lost 1 base and 10 bases, there was a span of 11 bases. Here the CDR3 DNA reads TGTGCCAGCAGCTTAATTAGCAACAGGGAGCAGTTCTTC. It yields the protein CASSLISNREQFF.